This TCR beta chain derives from a study of blood T cell repertoires in COVID-19. Study at large: The study drew acute and convalescent COVID-19 samples from the United States, Italy and Spain. T cells, B-cell-depleted T cells, or PBMCs provided the cDNA or gDNA that served as material.

V lost 3 bases to trimming and J lost 5 bases; unmatched junction nucleotides: 1. The CDR3 totals 14 residues. Looked up from germline, CDR1 is SEHNR and CDR2 is FQNEAQ (reference sequence). As originally analysed: By means of reference gene primer amplification, nucleated cell counts were estimated. TCRdb keeps only in-frame clones here, not all; method: immunoSEQ multiplex PCR. For V, J and clone size, that table is used; D and trimming come from the DNA. This table holds about 50,000 clones, approximately 89% found once. The chain uses TRBV7-9 and TRBJ1-4; 9 bases align to TRBD1. The specimen sequenced was peripheral blood. The TCR was taken from a human donor with active COVID-19. The donor label of this sample is uncertain. CDR3 DNA: TGTGCCAGCAGCTTTGACAGGGGGAATGAAAAACTGTTTTTT. As protein: CASSFDRGNEKLFF.